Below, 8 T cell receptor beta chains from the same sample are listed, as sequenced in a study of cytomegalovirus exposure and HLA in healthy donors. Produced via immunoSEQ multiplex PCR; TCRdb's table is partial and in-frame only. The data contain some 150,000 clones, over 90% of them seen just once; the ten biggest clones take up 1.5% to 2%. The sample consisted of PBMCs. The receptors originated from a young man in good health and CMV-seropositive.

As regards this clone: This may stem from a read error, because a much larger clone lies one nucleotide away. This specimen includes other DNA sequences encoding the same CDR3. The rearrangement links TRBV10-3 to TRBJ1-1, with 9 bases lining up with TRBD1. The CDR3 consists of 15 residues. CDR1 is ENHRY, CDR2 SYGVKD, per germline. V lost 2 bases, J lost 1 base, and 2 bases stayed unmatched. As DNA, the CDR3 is TGTGCCATCAGTGAGGCGGGACAGGGGAACACTGAAGCTTTCTTT. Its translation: CAISEAGQGNTEAFF.

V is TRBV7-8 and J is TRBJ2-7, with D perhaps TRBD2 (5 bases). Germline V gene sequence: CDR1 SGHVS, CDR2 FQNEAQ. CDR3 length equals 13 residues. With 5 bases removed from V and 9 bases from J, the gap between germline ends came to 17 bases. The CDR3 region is CASSPDRAVRQYF. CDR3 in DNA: TGTGCCAGCAGCCCCGACCGAGCGGTAAGGCAGTACTTC.

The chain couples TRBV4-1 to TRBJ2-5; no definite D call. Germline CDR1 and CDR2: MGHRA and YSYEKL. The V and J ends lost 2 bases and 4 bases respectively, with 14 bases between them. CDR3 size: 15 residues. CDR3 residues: CASSQLVPFRETQYF. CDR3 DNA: TGCGCCAGCAGCCAACTAGTCCCATTTAGAGAGACCCAGTACTTC.

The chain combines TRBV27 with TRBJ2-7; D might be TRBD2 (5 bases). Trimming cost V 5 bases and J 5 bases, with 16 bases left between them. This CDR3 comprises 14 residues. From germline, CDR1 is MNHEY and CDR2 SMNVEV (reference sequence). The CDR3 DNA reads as TGTGCCAGCAGTACCCTTGGAGGTTCCCACGAGCAGTACTTC. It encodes CASSTLGGSHEQYF.

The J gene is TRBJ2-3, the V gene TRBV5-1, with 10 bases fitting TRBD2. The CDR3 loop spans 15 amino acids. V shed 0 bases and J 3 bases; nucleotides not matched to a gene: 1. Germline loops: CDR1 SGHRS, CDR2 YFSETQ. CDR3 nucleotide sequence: TGCGCCAGCAGCTTGGTAGCGGGAGGAACAGATACGCAGTATTTT. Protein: CASSLVAGGTDTQYF.

In DNA form, the CDR3 reads TGTGCCAGCAGTTTTTCGGCGGGAGACGGAGCCAAAAACATTCAGTACTTC. The encoded protein is CASSFSAGDGAKNIQYF. The chain is built from TRBV27 and TRBJ2-4; 7 nucleotides match TRBD2. CDR1 is MNHEY, CDR2 SMNVEV, per germline (reference sequence). This CDR3 has 17 residues. V was pared by 3 bases and J by 0 bases, with 8 bases of the junction left unmatched.

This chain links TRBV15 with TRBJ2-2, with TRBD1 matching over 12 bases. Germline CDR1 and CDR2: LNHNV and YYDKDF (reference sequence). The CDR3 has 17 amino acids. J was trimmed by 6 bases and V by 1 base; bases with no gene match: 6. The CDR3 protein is CATSRGGGTGGPGELFF. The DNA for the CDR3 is TGTGCCACCAGCAGAGGAGGGGGGACAGGGGGCCCCGGGGAGCTGTTTTTT.

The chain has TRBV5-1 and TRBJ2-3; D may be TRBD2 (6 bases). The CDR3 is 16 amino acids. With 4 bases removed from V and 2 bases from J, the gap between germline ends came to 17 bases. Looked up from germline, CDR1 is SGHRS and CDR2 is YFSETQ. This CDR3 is CASSPGGAEATDTQYF. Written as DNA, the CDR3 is TGCGCCAGCAGCCCCGGAGGGGCAGAAGCCACAGATACGCAGTATTTT.